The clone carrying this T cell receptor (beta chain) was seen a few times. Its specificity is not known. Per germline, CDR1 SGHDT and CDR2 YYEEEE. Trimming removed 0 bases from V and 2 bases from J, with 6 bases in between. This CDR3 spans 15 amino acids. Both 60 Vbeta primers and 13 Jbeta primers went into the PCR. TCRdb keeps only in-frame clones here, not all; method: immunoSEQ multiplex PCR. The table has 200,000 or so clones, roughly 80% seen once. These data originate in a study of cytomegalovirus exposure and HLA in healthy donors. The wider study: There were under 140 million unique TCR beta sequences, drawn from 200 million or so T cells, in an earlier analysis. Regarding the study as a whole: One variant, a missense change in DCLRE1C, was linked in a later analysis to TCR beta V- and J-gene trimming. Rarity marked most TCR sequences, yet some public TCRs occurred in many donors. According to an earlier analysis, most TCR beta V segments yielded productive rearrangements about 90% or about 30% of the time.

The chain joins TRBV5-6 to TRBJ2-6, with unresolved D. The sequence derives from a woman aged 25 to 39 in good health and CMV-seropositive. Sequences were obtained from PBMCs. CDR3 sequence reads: CASSLVETGANVLTF. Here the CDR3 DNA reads TGTGCCAGCAGCTTGGTGGAGACTGGGGCCAACGTCCTGACTTTC. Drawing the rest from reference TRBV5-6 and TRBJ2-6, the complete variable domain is DAGVTQSPTHLIKTRGQQVTLRCSPKSGHDTVSWYQQALGQGPQFIFQYYEEEERQRGNFPDRFSGHQFPNYSSELNVNALLLGDSALYLCASSLVETGANVLTFGAGSRLTVL.